The text below deals with one TCR beta chain. Participants were placed into cohorts based on the clinical history they reported. Methods used by the authors: Researchers report that nucleated cell counts were estimated from reference gene primer amplification. This table comes from immunoSEQ multiplex PCR, and its TCRdb copy is limited to in-frame clones, with some not included. Clonal size and the V and J genes are those of that table, whereas D and trimming came from the DNA. Counted here are 150,000 to 200,000 clones, 88% occurring once; the ten biggest clones make up roughly 9%. The sample belongs to a study of blood T cell repertoires in COVID-19. Across the whole study: T cells, B-cell-depleted T cells, or PBMCs supplied cDNA or gDNA.

In germline, CDR1 is PRHDT, CDR2 FYEKMQ (reference sequence). J gave up 2 bases and V 5 bases, and 10 bases lay outside the gene matches. This CDR3 region has 16 residues. V is TRBV13 and J is TRBJ2-7; 9 bases fit TRBD1. The clonotype originates from a woman aged 18-29 years who had recovered from COVID-19. The source material was PBMCs or T cells enriched from blood (not recorded which). CDR3 loop: CASSPSTGQGAYEQYF. The CDR3 DNA is TGTGCCAGCAGCCCATCAACGGGACAGGGTGCCTACGAGCAGTACTTC.